The 13 T cell receptor beta chains in this list originate from one sample, sequenced in a study of blood T cell repertoires in COVID-19. The assay was immunoSEQ multiplex PCR, and TCRdb's table has in-frame clones only and misses some. The table has 110,000 to 150,000 clones, 65% to 85% seen once. The specimen sequenced was peripheral blood. The receptors stem from a man aged 50 or older with active or convalescent COVID-19.

J is TRBJ2-7 and V is TRBV11-2; TRBD2 matches 12 bases. Germline CDR1 and CDR2: SGHAT and FQNNGV. The CDR3 is 15 residues long. The trim removed 1 base at V and 2 bases at J, leaving 0 bases unmatched. CDR3 region: CASSLGTSGTYEQYF. The CDR3 coding sequence is TGTGCCAGCAGCTTAGGGACTAGCGGGACCTACGAGCAGTACTTC.

CDR3 amino acids: CASSLGSGWVRSYEQYF. CDR3 nucleotides: TGTGCCAGCAGCTTAGGTTCAGGGTGGGTCAGGTCCTACGAGCAGTACTTC. The chain links TRBV11-2 to TRBJ2-7; possibly TRBD1 for D (5 bases). This CDR3 region has 17 residues. The V and J ends lost 1 base and 1 base respectively, with 17 bases between them. Germline CDR1 SGHAT, CDR2 FQNNGV.

The J gene is TRBJ2-1, the V gene TRBV6-5; weak D call: TRBD2 (5 bases). This CDR3 region has 13 residues. Germline CDR1 and CDR2: MNHEY and SVGAGI. Deletions cut 2 bases from V and 7 bases from J, with 9 bases between. CDR3 residues: CASSYGSGNEQFF. CDR3 in DNA: TGTGCCAGCAGTTACGGGAGTGGGAATGAGCAGTTCTTC.

The J gene is TRBJ1-4, the V gene TRBV11-2, with TRBD1 matching 12 bases. Trimming took 3 bases from V and 8 from J; bases not matched to a gene: 10. Germline V gene data show CDR1 as SGHAT and CDR2 as FQNNGV. The CDR3 consists of 17 residues. The CDR3 DNA reads as TGTGCCAGCAGCTTCACCGGGACAGGGGGCTCGGAGGAAAAACTGTTTTTT. Its translation: CASSFTGTGGSEEKLFF.

This chain uses TRBV29-1 with TRBJ2-5; 12 nucleotides match TRBD1. The J segment lost 4 bases and the V segment lost 6 bases, leaving 9 bases of the junction unmatched. This CDR3 is built from 15 residues. Per germline, CDR1 SQVTM and CDR2 ANQGSEA. Here the CDR3 reads CSVPRDRGLGETQYF. The CDR3, as DNA: TGCAGCGTGCCCCGGGACAGGGGGCTCGGAGAGACCCAGTACTTC.

The chain recombines TRBV7-8 with TRBJ2-1; TRBD2 is a possible D gene (6 bases). Germline assignment: CDR1 SGHVS and CDR2 FQNEAQ. This CDR3 spans 16 amino acids. The V and J ends lost 1 base and 2 bases respectively, with 12 bases between them. In nucleotides, the CDR3 is TGTGCCAGCAGCTTAGTATCGGGCGGGGCCTACAATGAGCAGTTCTTC. It yields the protein CASSLVSGGAYNEQFF.

V is TRBV6-5 and J is TRBJ1-4; no clear D. The CDR3 has 13 amino acids. The V gene's germline CDR1 is MNHEY and CDR2 SVGAGI. V lost 6 bases and J lost 10, with 15 bases in between. CDR3 residues: CASRTAARGKLFF. The CDR3 bases are TGTGCCAGCAGGACCGCGGCACGGGGAAAACTGTTTTTT.

V and J are TRBV24-1 and TRBJ2-2; 8 nucleotides align to TRBD1. The CDR3 spans 16 residues. CDR1 and CDR2 from the germline V gene are KGHDR and SFDVKD. The V and J ends lost 1 base and 6 bases, in that order; junction bases with no gene match: 6. The CDR3 nucleotides read TGTGCCACCAGTGATTTCGGGCAGGGGGCGCCCGGGGAGCTGTTTTTT. This encodes CATSDFGQGAPGELFF.

This chain joins TRBV24-1 and TRBJ1-5; the match to TRBD1 covers 7 bases. CDR1 KGHDR and CDR2 SFDVKD come from the germline V gene. Trimming cost V 0 bases and J 3 bases; bases outside gene matches: 7. The CDR3 has 17 residues. CDR3 loop: CATSDLSRDRVNQPQHF. The CDR3 DNA follows: TGTGCCACCAGTGATTTGTCCCGTGACAGGGTCAATCAGCCCCAGCATTTT.

This clone was recorded a few times. The chain has TRBV6-2 or TRBV6-3 and TRBJ1-1; D remains ambiguous. Between the trimmed V and J ends, which lost 5 bases and 5 bases, there was a span of 15 bases. Germline assignment: CDR1 MNHEY and CDR2 SVGEGT. This CDR3 comprises 14 residues. The CDR3 here is CASSGLGGRTEAFF. The DNA of the CDR3 is TGTGCCAGCAGTGGACTCGGCGGACGGACTGAAGCTTTCTTT.

The chain employs TRBV5-1 and TRBJ2-5, with TRBD2 matching 10 bases. Germline CDR1 is SGHRS and CDR2 is YFSETQ. This CDR3 contains 14 residues. With 7 bases clipped from V and 1 base from J, the junction kept 4 bases outside the gene matches. CDR3 DNA: TGCGCCAGCGGAGGACTAGCGGTCCAAGAGACCCAGTACTTC. Its translation: CASGGLAVQETQYF.

The chain uses TRBV7-3 and TRBJ1-1; D gene ambiguous. The CDR3 is 14 residues long. Trimming took 1 base from V and 8 from J, leaving 14 bases between them. Germline V gives CDR1 SGHTA, CDR2 FQGTGA. CDR3 bases: TGTGCCAGCAGCTTAAGTCATACTCCCGGGGAAGCTTTCTTT. This codes for CASSLSHTPGEAFF.

The CDR3 sequence is CASSPGLAVQETQYF. The CDR3 DNA is TGCGCCAGCAGCCCGGGACTAGCGGTCCAAGAGACCCAGTACTTC. This chain joins TRBV5-1 and TRBJ2-5; TRBD2 matches 11 bases. Germline V gene sequence: CDR1 SGHRS, CDR2 YFSETQ. There are 15 residues in the CDR3. After removal of 4 bases from V and 1 base from J, the junction contained 3 bases not matched to a gene.